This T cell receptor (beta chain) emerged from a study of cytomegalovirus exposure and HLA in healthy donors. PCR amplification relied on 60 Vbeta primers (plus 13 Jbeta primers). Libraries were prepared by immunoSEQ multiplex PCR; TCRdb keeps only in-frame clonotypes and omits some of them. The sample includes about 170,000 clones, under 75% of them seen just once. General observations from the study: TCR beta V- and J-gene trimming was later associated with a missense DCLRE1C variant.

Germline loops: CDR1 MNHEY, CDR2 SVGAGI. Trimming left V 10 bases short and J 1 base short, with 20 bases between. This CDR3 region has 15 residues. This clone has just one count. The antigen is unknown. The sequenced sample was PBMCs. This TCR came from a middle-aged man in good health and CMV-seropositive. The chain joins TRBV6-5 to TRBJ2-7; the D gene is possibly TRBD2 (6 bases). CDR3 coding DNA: TGTGCCACGCGAACGGGGACTCTTGATTCCTACGAGCAGTACTTC. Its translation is CATRTGTLDSYEQYF.